This TCR beta chain appears in the sequencing data of a study of shared T cell receptors in the human thymus. The germline V gene encodes CDR1 MDHEN and CDR2 SYDVKM. The V and J ends lost 6 bases and 2 bases, in that order; junction bases with no gene match: 10. This CDR3 spans 16 amino acids. The repertoire was sequenced with immunoSEQ multiplex PCR; TCRdb's copy has only in-frame clones and lacks some. The table records some 640,000 clones, around 87% of them present only once. The data also belong to a second study, concerning human thymus T cells. In that study: Thymus tissue was removed during corrective cardiac surgery. Unrelated people showed highly overlapping thymic repertoires, related research reported.

The sequencing input was thymocytes. This clonotype originated in a boy under two years old with a congenital heart defect. The genes are TRBV28 and TRBJ2-5, with TRBD2 identical over 9 bases. Here the CDR3 reads CASSSGGGARQETQYF. CDR3 DNA sequence: TGTGCCAGCAGCTCTGGCGGGGGGGCCCGTCAAGAGACCCAGTACTTC.